This TCR beta chain was identified during a study of T cell responses to AZD1222 COVID-19 vaccine. Study details: Pooled samples include second doses given at about 4 or 12 weeks.

As to this clone: The antigen is unknown.

Method: immunoSEQ multiplex PCR; TCRdb's copy keeps in-frame clones and lacks some. The sample carries fewer than 150,000 clones, more than 75% recorded once. Germline V gene lookup returns CDR1 SGHDN and CDR2 FVKESK. This CDR3 region has 14 residues. V dropped 1 base and J dropped 8 bases, with 12 bases sitting between them. Study-level results: Increased Spike-specific TCR breadth and depth were observed after two AZD1222 doses. Clonal diversity was possibly underestimated; the donors were predominantly white British and more often female. Researchers took repertoire samples only after the peak T cell response had come.

The clonotype was recovered from an adult in good health. Sequenced material: peripheral blood, taken on day 0 of AZD1222 vaccination. The chain has TRBV14 and TRBJ2-1, with D perhaps matching TRBD1 (6 bases). The CDR3 loop reads CASSQVTGGDEQFF. CDR3 in DNA: TGTGCCAGCAGCCAAGTGACAGGAGGTGATGAGCAGTTCTTC. Full variable domain (outside the CDR3, taken from reference TRBV14 and TRBJ2-1): EAGVTQFPSHSVIEKGQTVTLRCDPISGHDNLYWYRRVMGKEIKFLLHFVKESKQDESGMPNNRFLAERTGGTYSTLKVQPAELEDSGVYFCASSQVTGGDEQFFGPGTRLTVL.